Below are 31 T cell receptor beta chains sequenced from a single sample in a study of Ad26.COV2.S vaccination and SARS-CoV-2 variants. Treatment noted: around 19 received Ad26.COV2.S at low or high dose, single or two shots; about five received placebo; per-sample allocation not given. At day 63 after the first vaccine or placebo injection, samples were drawn. Using immunoSEQ multiplex PCR, the repertoire was profiled, and TCRdb retains in-frame clones only, with some absent. The table includes 400,000 or so clones, 70% to 90% detected once. The sequences come from peripheral blood, collected in a trial of Ad26.COV2.S vaccine versus placebo. All receptors derive from a person aged 18 to 59 who received the Ad26.COV2.S COVID-19 vaccine or a placebo.

This clone was seen only a few times. V and J are TRBV4-2 and TRBJ2-7, with 7 bases fitting TRBD2. The germline CDR1 and CDR2 sequences are LGHNA and YNFKEQ. The length of the CDR3 is 15 residues. The V gene end was trimmed by 0 bases and the J gene end by 3 bases; junction bases not matched to a gene: 5. CDR3 in amino acids: CASSQDGGSGYEQYF. In nucleotides, the CDR3 is TGTGCCAGCAGCCAAGATGGCGGGAGCGGCTACGAGCAGTACTTC.

The chain carries TRBV29-1 and TRBJ1-5; weak D call: TRBD1 (6 bases). Germline V lookup: CDR1 SQVTM, CDR2 ANQGSEA. The CDR3 is 14 amino acids. V lost 4 bases and J 2 bases, leaving 12 bases between the germline ends. The CDR3 spells CSVGTDRGNQPQHF. CDR3 in DNA: TGCAGCGTTGGGACAGACCGGGGCAATCAGCCCCAGCATTTT.

This chain joins TRBV13 and TRBJ2-7; D may correspond to TRBD1 or TRBD2 (6 bases each). Trimming took 2 bases from V and 5 from J, leaving 19 bases between them. CDR1 and CDR2 (germline): PRHDT, FYEKMQ (reference sequence). The CDR3 totals 16 residues. CDR3 nucleotide sequence: TGTGCCAGCAGCTTATGGGGGCCAGGAGGGTCTGACGAGCAGTACTTC. It is translated as CASSLWGPGGSDEQYF. The full variable domain, with the rest looked up from reference TRBV13 and TRBJ2-7, is AAGVIQSPRHLIKEKRETATLKCYPIPRHDTVYWYQQGPGQDPQFLISFYEKMQSDKGSIPDRFSAQQFSDYHSELNMSSLELGDSALYFCASSLWGPGGSDEQYFGPGTRLTVT.

The chain joins TRBV7-2 to TRBJ1-2, with D unresolved. Germline assignment: CDR1 SGHTA and CDR2 FQGNSA. This CDR3 is built from 16 residues. Trimming removed 1 base from V and 0 bases from J, with 12 bases in between. CDR3 sequence (DNA): TGTGCCAGCAGCTTAGACCACCGTGGGTCTAACTATGGCTACACCTTC. Amino acids: CASSLDHRGSNYGYTF.

This chain joins TRBV4-3 and TRBJ2-5; D not certain. There are 13 residues in the CDR3. Germline V gene data show CDR1 as LGHNA and CDR2 as YSLEER. Trimming removed 5 bases at V and 2 bases at J, with 9 bases between. The CDR3 DNA sequence: TGCGCCAGCAGCATTCGACGACAAGAGACCCAGTACTTC. It is translated as CASSIRRQETQYF.

This rearrangement joins TRBV19 to TRBJ1-1; D unclear. The germline V gene has CDR1 LNHDA and CDR2 SQIVND (reference sequence). Trimming removed 10 bases at V and 1 base at J, with 13 bases between. This CDR3 comprises 13 residues. The CDR3 sequence is CATRKVANTEAFF. The CDR3 coding sequence is TGTGCCACCCGAAAAGTAGCGAACACTGAAGCTTTCTTT.

V and J are TRBV6-5 and TRBJ1-5; 7 bases are a match to TRBD1. CDR1 is MNHEY and CDR2 is SVGAGI in the germline V gene. This CDR3 is 15 amino acids long. J was trimmed by 7 bases and V by 5 bases; bases with no gene match: 11. CDR3 protein: CASSISQGLRQPQHF. The CDR3 nucleotides are TGTGCCAGCAGTATATCACAGGGGTTACGGCAGCCCCAGCATTTT.

V gene TRBV5-6 combines with J gene TRBJ2-7; D not resolved. In germline, CDR1 is SGHDT, CDR2 YYEEEE. The CDR3 is 13 residues long. Trimming removed 3 bases from V and 7 bases from J, with 14 bases in between. This chain's CDR3 is CASSSMDRGEQYF. DNA for the CDR3: TGTGCCAGCAGCTCTATGGACCGCGGTGAGCAGTACTTC.

The chain carries TRBV13 and TRBJ1-4; D not resolved. The V gene lost 5 bases and the J gene lost 8 bases, with 21 bases spanning the gap. The germline V gene encodes CDR1 PRHDT and CDR2 FYEKMQ (reference sequence). The CDR3 length is 16 residues. The CDR3 bases are TGTGCCAGCAGCCCTAGGAGCCTCGACGGAAACGAAAAACTGTTTTTT. Its translation is CASSPRSLDGNEKLFF.

With regard to this clone: One junction end does not reproduce the germline sequence, and a read error may be involved. The gene calls are TRBV6-5 and TRBJ1-5, with D possibly TRBD1 on 6 matching bases. Germline CDR1 reads MNHEY; CDR2 reads SVGAGI. CDR3 length equals 15 residues. The CDR3 sequence: CASSYGFGGNQPQHF. CDR3 in DNA: TGTGCCAGCAGTTACGGGTTCGGGGGCAACCAGCCCCAGCATTTT.

The chain has TRBV27 and TRBJ2-7, with 8 nucleotides matching TRBD1. The CDR3 sequence is 15 residues long. J lost 3 bases, V lost 5 bases, and 9 bases had no gene match. Germline V lookup: CDR1 MNHEY, CDR2 SMNVEV (reference sequence). The CDR3, as DNA: TGTGCCAGCAGTCCCGGGACAGGTCCCCTCTACGAGCAGTACTTC. Translated: CASSPGTGPLYEQYF.

CDR3 loop: CASSPGNEQFF. The CDR3 nucleotides read TGTGCCAGTTCCCCGGGGAATGAGCAGTTCTTC. The V call is TRBV19, the J call TRBJ2-1; a weak D match, TRBD2 (5 bases). Germline assignment: CDR1 LNHDA and CDR2 SQIVND (reference sequence). The CDR3 covers 11 residues. Between the trimmed V and J ends, which lost 8 bases and 7 bases, there was a span of 9 bases.

This clone has just one count. The genes are TRBV7-9 and TRBJ2-4, with TRBD1 matching over 8 bases. The V segment lost 1 base and the J segment 0 bases; nucleotides outside the gene matches: 2. Germline loops: CDR1 SEHNR, CDR2 FQNEAQ (reference sequence). The CDR3 consists of 16 residues. The CDR3 bases are TGTGCCAGCAGCTTAGACGGACAGGGAGCCAAAAACATTCAGTACTTC. It codes for CASSLDGQGAKNIQYF.

The rearrangement joins TRBV3-1 (or the pseudogene TRBV3-2) to TRBJ1-4; D remains unclear. CDR1 is LGHDT, CDR2 YNNKEL, per germline (reference sequence). This CDR3 comprises 15 residues. V was cut by 3 bases and J by 0 bases, with 8 bases left in between. Written as DNA, the CDR3 is TGTGCCAGCAGCCATCCCGGGCCAACTAATGAAAAACTGTTTTTT. It is translated as CASSHPGPTNEKLFF.

This chain joins TRBV14 and TRBJ2-7; 8 bases are shared with TRBD1. The germline gives CDR1 SGHDN, CDR2 FVKESK. Unmatched junction bases numbered 20, after V lost 1 base and J lost 6 bases. This CDR3 is 19 amino acids long. In nucleotides, the CDR3 is TGTGCCAGCAGCCAAGTTGCCCCCTATCGGGACAGGTGGAGGGTCGAGCAGTACTTC. Its translation: CASSQVAPYRDRWRVEQYF. Looking up the rest from reference TRBV14 and TRBJ2-7 gives the full variable domain: EAGVTQFPSHSVIEKGQTVTLRCDPISGHDNLYWYRRVMGKEIKFLLHFVKESKQDESGMPNNRFLAERTGGTYSTLKVQPAELEDSGVYFCASSQVAPYRDRWRVEQYFGPGTRLTVT.

The rearrangement uses TRBV2 and TRBJ1-4; 7 bases fit TRBD1. The J segment lost 4 bases and the V segment lost 3 bases, leaving 2 bases of the junction unmatched. The CDR3 sequence is 14 residues long. Per the germline V gene, CDR1 is SNHLY and CDR2 is FYNNEI. CDR3 nucleotides: TGTGCCAGCAGTGACACAGGGGATAATGAAAAACTGTTTTTT. Translated, it gives CASSDTGDNEKLFF.

This clone was detected once. The chain links TRBV2 to TRBJ2-7; 13 bases map to TRBD2. V was clipped by 4 bases and J by 6 bases; unmatched bases: 9. Germline CDR1 and CDR2: SNHLY and FYNNEI. This CDR3 is 16 amino acids long. The CDR3 here is CASSVGTSGTSGEQYF. As DNA, the CDR3 is TGTGCCAGCAGTGTGGGGACTAGCGGGACCTCGGGCGAGCAGTACTTC.

The chain uses TRBV7-9 and TRBJ2-7, with a possible D match to TRBD1 (5 bases). The germline gives CDR1 SEHNR, CDR2 FQNEAQ (reference sequence). Trimming took 3 bases from V and 4 from J, leaving 10 bases between them. The CDR3 sequence is 13 residues long. The CDR3 loop is CASSFTTGYEQYF. CDR3 in DNA: TGTGCCAGCAGCTTCACCACAGGATACGAGCAGTACTTC.

The chain combines TRBV24-1 with TRBJ1-1, with D hard to call. V lost 4 bases to trimming and J lost 0 bases, with 8 bases between them. Germline CDR1 and CDR2: KGHDR and SFDVKD. The CDR3 extends over 14 amino acids. CDR3 sequence: CATSDWALNTEAFF. CDR3 coding DNA: TGTGCCACCAGTGACTGGGCCCTGAACACTGAAGCTTTCTTT.

CDR3 protein: CASSESDRGNTEAFF. CDR3 DNA sequence: TGTGCCAGCAGTGAAAGCGACAGGGGGAACACTGAAGCTTTCTTT. The chain recombines TRBV2 with TRBJ1-1; 8 bases are shared with TRBD1. Trimming at V came to 2 bases and at J to 1 base, leaving 3 bases not matched to a gene. This CDR3 is built from 15 residues. The germline CDR1 and CDR2 sequences are SNHLY and FYNNEI.

This clone was counted at least ten times. The J gene is TRBJ2-7, the V gene TRBV5-5, with 7 bases fitting TRBD2. CDR1 and CDR2 (germline): SGHKS, YYEKEE (reference sequence). V gave up 5 bases and J gave up 1 base; unmatched junction bases: 9. CDR3 size: 15 residues. CDR3 sequence (DNA): TGTGCCAGCAGTTTCACACCTAGCGGATCCTACGAGCAGTACTTC. Translating gives CASSFTPSGSYEQYF.

V usage is TRBV4-2 and J usage is TRBJ2-7, with unresolved D. This CDR3 is 14 amino acids long. Germline V lookup: CDR1 LGHNA, CDR2 YNFKEQ. V was pared by 1 base and J by 3 bases, with 10 bases between. The CDR3 spells CASSQGGSFYEQYF. CDR3 coding DNA: TGTGCCAGCAGCCAAGGCGGCAGTTTCTACGAGCAGTACTTC.

On this clone itself: Other DNA sequences from this sample encode an identical CDR3 as well. The genes are TRBV7-9 and TRBJ1-2, with a weak D call TRBD1 (6 bases). Germline CDR1 is SEHNR and CDR2 is FQNEAQ (reference sequence). V was trimmed by 1 base and J by 4 bases, leaving 7 bases between them. This CDR3 is 13 amino acids long. CDR3 DNA: TGTGCCAGCAGCTTAGGAGGGGGCTATGGCTACACCTTC. Translating it yields CASSLGGGYGYTF.

The V and J genes are TRBV2 and TRBJ2-1; tentatively, D is TRBD1 or TRBD2 (5 bases each). V lost 2 bases and J lost 12, with 14 bases in between. Per germline, CDR1 SNHLY and CDR2 FYNNEI. This CDR3 has 13 amino acids. CDR3 nucleotide sequence: TGTGCCAGCAGTGAAAACACTTGGGGGTTGCAGTTCTTC. Translated: CASSENTWGLQFF.

The genes are TRBV29-1 and TRBJ2-3; D possibly corresponds to TRBD2 (5 bases). V was shortened by 4 bases and J by 1 base, with 15 bases between the two germline ends. This CDR3 region has 15 residues. Germline V gene lookup returns CDR1 SQVTM and CDR2 ANQGSEA. The CDR3 region has the DNA TGCAGCGTTGGTAACCGCGGACTGCGCACAGATACGCAGTATTTT. Translation gives CSVGNRGLRTDTQYF.

The chain joins TRBV18 to TRBJ1-2; TRBD1 matches 7 bases. Germline loops: CDR1 KGHSH, CDR2 LQKENI. The J segment lost 2 bases and the V segment lost 4 bases, leaving 7 bases of the junction unmatched. The CDR3 contains 15 residues. The CDR3 region is CASSLQSRGNYGYTF. The CDR3 DNA reads as TGTGCCAGCTCACTTCAGTCCAGGGGGAACTATGGCTACACCTTC.

V and J are TRBV19 and TRBJ1-1; 8 bases are shared with TRBD1. The J segment lost 6 bases and the V segment lost 8 bases, leaving 8 bases of the junction unmatched. The CDR3 is 13 amino acids. Per germline, CDR1 LNHDA and CDR2 SQIVND (reference sequence). Here the CDR3 reads CASGKDRESEAFF. CDR3 nucleotides: TGTGCCAGTGGAAAGGACAGGGAATCTGAAGCTTTCTTT. Full variable domain (remainder filled in from reference TRBV19 and TRBJ1-1): DGGITQSPKYLFRKEGQNVTLSCEQNLNHDAMYWYRQDPGQGLRLIYYSQIVNDFQKGDIAEGYSVSREKKESFPLTVTSAQKNPTAFYLCASGKDRESEAFFGQGTRLTVV.

This clone was detected only once. This chain's CDR3 is CVSSVGPRQTQYF. The CDR3 region has the DNA TGTGTTAGTTCGGTAGGACCCCGTCAGACCCAGTACTTC. The chain is built from TRBV30 and TRBJ2-5; D gene uncertain. The CDR3 is made up of 13 amino acids. CDR1 and CDR2 (germline): GTSNPN, SVGIG (reference sequence).

The V call is TRBV5-1, the J call TRBJ2-7, with 13 positions matching TRBD2. Germline lookup yields CDR1 SGHRS and CDR2 YFSETQ. The junction had 5 bases not matched to a gene; V was cut back by 2 bases and J by 6 bases. The CDR3 sequence is 15 residues long. The CDR3 DNA is TGCGCCAGCAGCTTAGGGACTAGCGGGGCTCTCGAGCAGTACTTC. This gives the protein CASSLGTSGALEQYF.

This chain connects TRBV2 to TRBJ1-2, with D uncertain. CDR3 length equals 13 residues. The V end was cut by 4 bases, the J end by 0 bases, with 6 bases between. Germline-derived CDR1 and CDR2 are SNHLY and FYNNEI. The CDR3 bases are TGTGCCAGCAGTGTAACAGCTAACTATGGCTACACCTTC. Protein sequence: CASSVTANYGYTF.

This clone has a single count. The chain combines TRBV5-4 with TRBJ2-4; tentative D call: TRBD1 (6 bases). Germline CDR1 is SGHNT and CDR2 is YYREEE (reference sequence). The CDR3 is made up of 15 amino acids. Trimming took 5 bases from V and 4 from J, leaving 16 bases between them. The CDR3 region is CASRRGTGTKNIQYF. The CDR3 DNA follows: TGTGCCAGCAGGAGGGGCACAGGGACGAAAAACATTCAGTACTTC. The whole variable domain, remainder taken from reference TRBV5-4 and TRBJ2-4, is ETGVTQSPTHLIKTRGQQVTLRCSSQSGHNTVSWYQQALGQGPQFIFQYYREEENGRGNFPPRFSGLQFPNYSSELNVNALELDDSALYLCASRRGTGTKNIQYFGAGTRLSVL.